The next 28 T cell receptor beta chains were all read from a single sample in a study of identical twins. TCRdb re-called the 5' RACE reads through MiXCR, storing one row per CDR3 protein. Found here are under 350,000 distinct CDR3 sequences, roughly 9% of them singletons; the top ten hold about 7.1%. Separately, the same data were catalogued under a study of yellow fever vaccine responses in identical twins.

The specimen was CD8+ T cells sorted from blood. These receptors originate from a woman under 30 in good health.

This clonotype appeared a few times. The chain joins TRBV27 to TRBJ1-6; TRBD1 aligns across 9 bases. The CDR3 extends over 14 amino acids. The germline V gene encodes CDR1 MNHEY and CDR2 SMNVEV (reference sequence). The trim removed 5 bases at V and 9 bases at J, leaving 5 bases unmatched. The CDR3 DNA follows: TGTGCCAGCAGTCTCGGGACAGGGCTTTCACCCCTCCACTTT. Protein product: CASSLGTGLSPLHF.

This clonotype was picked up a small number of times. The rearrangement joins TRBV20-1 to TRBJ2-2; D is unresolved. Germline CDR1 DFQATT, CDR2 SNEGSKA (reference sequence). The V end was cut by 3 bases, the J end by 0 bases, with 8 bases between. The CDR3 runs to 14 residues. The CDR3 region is CSASYYANTGELFF. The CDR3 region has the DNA TGCAGTGCTAGTTACTACGCGAACACCGGGGAGCTGTTTTTT.

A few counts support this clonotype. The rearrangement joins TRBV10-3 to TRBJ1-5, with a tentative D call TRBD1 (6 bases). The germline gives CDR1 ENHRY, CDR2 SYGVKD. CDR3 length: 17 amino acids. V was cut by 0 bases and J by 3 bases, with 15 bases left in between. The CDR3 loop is CAISESGTHRDNQPQHF. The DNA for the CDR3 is TGTGCCATCAGTGAGTCGGGCACGCACAGGGACAATCAGCCCCAGCATTTT.

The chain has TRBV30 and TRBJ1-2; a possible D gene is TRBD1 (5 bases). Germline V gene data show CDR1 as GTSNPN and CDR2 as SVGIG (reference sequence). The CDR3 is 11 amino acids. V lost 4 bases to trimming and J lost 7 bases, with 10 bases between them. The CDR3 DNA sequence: TGTGCCTGGAAACCGGGGGTTGGCTACACCTTC. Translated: CAWKPGVGYTF.

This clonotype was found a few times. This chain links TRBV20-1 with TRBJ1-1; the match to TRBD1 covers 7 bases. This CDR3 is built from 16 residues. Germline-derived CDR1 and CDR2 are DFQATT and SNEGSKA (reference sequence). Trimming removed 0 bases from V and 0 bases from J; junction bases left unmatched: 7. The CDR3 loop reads CSARDKGQLLNTEAFF. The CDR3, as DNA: TGCAGTGCTAGAGACAAGGGACAGCTGTTGAACACTGAAGCTTTCTTT.

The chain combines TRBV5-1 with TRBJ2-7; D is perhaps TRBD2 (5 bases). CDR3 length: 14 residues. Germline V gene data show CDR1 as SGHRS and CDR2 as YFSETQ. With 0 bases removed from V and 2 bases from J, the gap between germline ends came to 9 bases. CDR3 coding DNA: TGCGCCAGCAGCTTGGCCGAGGGAGCCTACGAGCAGTACTTC. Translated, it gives CASSLAEGAYEQYF.

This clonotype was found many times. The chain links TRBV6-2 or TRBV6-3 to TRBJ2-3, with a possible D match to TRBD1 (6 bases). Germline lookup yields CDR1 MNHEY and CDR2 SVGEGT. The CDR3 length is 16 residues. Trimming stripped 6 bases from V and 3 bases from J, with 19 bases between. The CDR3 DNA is TGTGCCAGCAGCCGGCCAAGGGACATCGAGACAGATACGCAGTATTTT. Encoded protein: CASSRPRDIETDTQYF.

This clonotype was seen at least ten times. CDR3: CSARGGGNETQYF. Here the CDR3 DNA reads TGCAGTGCTAGAGGGGGGGGGAATGAGACCCAGTACTTC. The gene calls are TRBV20-1 and TRBJ2-5; 7 bases agree with TRBD2. The CDR3 extends over 13 amino acids. The V segment lost 1 base and the J segment 5 bases; nucleotides outside the gene matches: 4. CDR1 is DFQATT and CDR2 is SNEGSKA in the germline V gene (reference sequence).

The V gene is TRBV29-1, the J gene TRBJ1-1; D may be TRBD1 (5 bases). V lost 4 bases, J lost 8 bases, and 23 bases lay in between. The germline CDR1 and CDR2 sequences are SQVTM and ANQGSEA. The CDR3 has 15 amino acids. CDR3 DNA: TGCAGCGTTGTCGCCCCCGGGGGGGGACTTTGGGAAGCTTTCTTT. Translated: CSVVAPGGGLWEAFF.

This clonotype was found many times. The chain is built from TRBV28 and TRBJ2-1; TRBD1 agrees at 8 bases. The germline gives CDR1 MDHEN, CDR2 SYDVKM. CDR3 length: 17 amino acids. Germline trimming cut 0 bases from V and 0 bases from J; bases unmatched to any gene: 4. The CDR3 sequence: CASSLWGTGGSYNEQFF. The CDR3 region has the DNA TGTGCCAGCAGTTTATGGGGCACAGGGGGCTCCTACAATGAGCAGTTCTTC.

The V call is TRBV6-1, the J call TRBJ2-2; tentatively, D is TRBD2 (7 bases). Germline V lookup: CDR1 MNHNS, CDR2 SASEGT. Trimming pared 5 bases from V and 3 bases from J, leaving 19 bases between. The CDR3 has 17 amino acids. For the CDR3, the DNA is TGTGCCAGCAGTACCAGATGGGAGGGGGGTGACACCGGGGAGCTGTTTTTT. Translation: CASSTRWEGGDTGELFF.

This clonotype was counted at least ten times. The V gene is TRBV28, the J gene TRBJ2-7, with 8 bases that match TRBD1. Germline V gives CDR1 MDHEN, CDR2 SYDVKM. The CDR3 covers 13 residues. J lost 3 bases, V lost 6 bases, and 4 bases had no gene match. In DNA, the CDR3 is TGTGCCAGCAGCATCAGGGGGCTCTACGAGCAGTACTTC. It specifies CASSIRGLYEQYF.

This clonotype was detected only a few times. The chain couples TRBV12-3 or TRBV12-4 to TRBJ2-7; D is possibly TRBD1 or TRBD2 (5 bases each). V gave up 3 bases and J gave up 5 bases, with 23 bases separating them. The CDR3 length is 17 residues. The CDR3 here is CASSLGWGKGLSDEQYF. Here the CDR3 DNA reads TGTGCCAGCAGTTTGGGGTGGGGGAAGGGGTTAAGCGACGAGCAGTACTTC.

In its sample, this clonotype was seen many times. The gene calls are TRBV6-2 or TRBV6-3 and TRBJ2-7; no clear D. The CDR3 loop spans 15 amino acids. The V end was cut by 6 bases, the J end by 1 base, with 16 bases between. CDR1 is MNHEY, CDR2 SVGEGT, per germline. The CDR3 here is CASSYWTAGSYEQYF. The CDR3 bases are TGTGCCAGCAGCTATTGGACGGCCGGTTCCTACGAGCAGTACTTC.

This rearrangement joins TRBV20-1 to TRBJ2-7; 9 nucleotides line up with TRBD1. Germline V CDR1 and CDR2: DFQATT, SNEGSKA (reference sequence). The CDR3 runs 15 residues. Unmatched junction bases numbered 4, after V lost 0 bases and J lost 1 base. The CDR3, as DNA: TGCAGTGCTAGAGATCTACAGGGGGCTTCCTACGAGCAGTACTTC. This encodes CSARDLQGASYEQYF.

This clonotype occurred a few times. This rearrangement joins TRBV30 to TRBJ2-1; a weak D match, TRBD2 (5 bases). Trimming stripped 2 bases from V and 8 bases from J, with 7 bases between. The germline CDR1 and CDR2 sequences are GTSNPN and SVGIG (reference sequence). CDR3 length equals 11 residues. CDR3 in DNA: TGTGCCTGGAGTCTCGGGGATGAGCAGTTCTTC. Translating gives CAWSLGDEQFF.

This chain's CDR3 is CASGPGFELFF. The CDR3 bases are TGTGCCAGCGGACCGGGATTTGAACTGTTTTTT. The V and J genes are TRBV12-3 or TRBV12-4 and TRBJ1-4; D is unclear. This CDR3 spans 11 amino acids. Deletions cut 8 bases from V and 12 bases from J, with 13 bases between.

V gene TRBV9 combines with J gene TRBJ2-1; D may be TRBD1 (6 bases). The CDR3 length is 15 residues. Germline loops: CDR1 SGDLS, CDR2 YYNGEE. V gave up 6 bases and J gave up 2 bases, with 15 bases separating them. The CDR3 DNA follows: TGTGCCAGCACCCACTCTGGACAGACCTACAATGAGCAGTTCTTC. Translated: CASTHSGQTYNEQFF.

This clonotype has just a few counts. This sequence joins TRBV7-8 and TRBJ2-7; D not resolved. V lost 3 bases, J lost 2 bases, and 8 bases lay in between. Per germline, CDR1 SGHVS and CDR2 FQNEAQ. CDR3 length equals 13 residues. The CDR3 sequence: CASSFPDAYEQYF. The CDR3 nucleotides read TGTGCCAGCAGCTTCCCCGACGCCTACGAGCAGTACTTC.

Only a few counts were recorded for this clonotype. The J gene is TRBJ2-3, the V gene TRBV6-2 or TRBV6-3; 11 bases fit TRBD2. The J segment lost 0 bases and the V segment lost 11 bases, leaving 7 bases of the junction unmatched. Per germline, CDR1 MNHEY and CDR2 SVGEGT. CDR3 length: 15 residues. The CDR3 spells CASQGTSGSTDTQYF. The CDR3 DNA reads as TGTGCCTCCCAAGGGACTAGCGGTAGCACAGATACGCAGTATTTT.

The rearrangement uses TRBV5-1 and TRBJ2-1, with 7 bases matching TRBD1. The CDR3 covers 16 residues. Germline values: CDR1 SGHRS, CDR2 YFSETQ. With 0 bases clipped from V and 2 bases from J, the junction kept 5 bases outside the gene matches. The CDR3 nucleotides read TGCGCCAGCAGCTTGGCGTGGACAGGAGCCTACAATGAGCAGTTCTTC. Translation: CASSLAWTGAYNEQFF.

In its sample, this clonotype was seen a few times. CDR3 protein: CASSRDGFSAQYF. Written as DNA, the CDR3 is TGTGCCAGCAGCCGAGACGGCTTTTCGGCCCAGTACTTC. This rearrangement joins TRBV6-1 to TRBJ2-5, with unresolved D. V lost 6 bases and J 9 bases, leaving 17 bases between the germline ends. Looked up from germline, CDR1 is MNHNS and CDR2 is SASEGT. The CDR3 runs to 13 residues.

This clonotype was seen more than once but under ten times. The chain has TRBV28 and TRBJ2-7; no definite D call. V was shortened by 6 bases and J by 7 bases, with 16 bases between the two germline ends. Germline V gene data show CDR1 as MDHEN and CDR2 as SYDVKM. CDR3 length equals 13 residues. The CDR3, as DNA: TGTGCCAGCAGCCCAAAGGCCCGGTTAGAGCAGTACTTC. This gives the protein CASSPKARLEQYF.

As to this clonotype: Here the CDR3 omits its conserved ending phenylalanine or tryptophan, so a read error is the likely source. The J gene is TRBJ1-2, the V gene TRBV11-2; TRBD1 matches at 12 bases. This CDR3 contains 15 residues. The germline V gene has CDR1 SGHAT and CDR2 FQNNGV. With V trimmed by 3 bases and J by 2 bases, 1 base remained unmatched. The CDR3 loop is CASSFGTGGNYGYTL. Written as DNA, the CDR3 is TGTGCCAGCAGCTTCGGGACAGGGGGCAACTATGGCTACACCTTA.

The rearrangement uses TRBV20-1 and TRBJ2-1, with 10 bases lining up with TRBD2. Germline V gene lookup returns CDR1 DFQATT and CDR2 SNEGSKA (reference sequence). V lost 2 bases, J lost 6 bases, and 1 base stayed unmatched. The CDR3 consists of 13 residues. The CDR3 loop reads CSARKRGGNEQFF. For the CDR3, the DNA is TGCAGTGCTAGAAAGCGGGGGGGCAATGAGCAGTTCTTC.

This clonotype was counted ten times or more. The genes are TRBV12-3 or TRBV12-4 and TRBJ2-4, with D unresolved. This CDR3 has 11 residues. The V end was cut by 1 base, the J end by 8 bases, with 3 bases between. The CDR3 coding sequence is TGTGCCAGCAGTTTAGTGGACATTCAGTACTTC. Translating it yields CASSLVDIQYF.

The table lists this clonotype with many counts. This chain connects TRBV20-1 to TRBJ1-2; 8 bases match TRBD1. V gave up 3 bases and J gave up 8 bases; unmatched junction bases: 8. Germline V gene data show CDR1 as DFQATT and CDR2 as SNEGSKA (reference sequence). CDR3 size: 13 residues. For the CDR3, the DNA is TGCAGTGCTAGGGAGACAGGGGTAAACGGCTACACCTTC. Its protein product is CSARETGVNGYTF.

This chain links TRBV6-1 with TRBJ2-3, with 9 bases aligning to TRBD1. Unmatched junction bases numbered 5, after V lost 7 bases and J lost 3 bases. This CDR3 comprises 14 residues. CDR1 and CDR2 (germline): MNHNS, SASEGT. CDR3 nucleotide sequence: TGTGCCAGCACGGACAGGGGCTATACAGATACGCAGTATTTT. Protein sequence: CASTDRGYTDTQYF.